This T cell receptor beta chain was recorded in a study of cytomegalovirus exposure and HLA in healthy donors. Study overall: A prior study identified approximately 110 million unique TCR beta sequences from roughly 180 million T cells. Tens of millions of unique TCRs from HLA-typed donors were held in an early release of data. Findings and limits, study-wide: HLA alleles were associated with fewer than 20,000 TCR beta sequences in a later analysis at 0.05 false discovery rate.

With regard to this clone: Its antigen is unknown.

Amplification used 60 Vbeta primers and 13 Jbeta primers. Generated by immunoSEQ multiplex PCR, the TCRdb table keeps only in-frame clones and is missing some. Of approximately 100,000 clones listed, roughly 70% are singletons. This CDR3 spans 18 amino acids. J was trimmed by 2 bases and V by 5 bases; bases with no gene match: 11. Germline V gives CDR1 KGHSH, CDR2 LQKENI. Sequences were obtained from PBMCs. The sequence derives from a woman in her 70s in good health and CMV-seropositive. The chain uses TRBV18 and TRBJ2-7, with TRBD2 matching 14 bases. CDR3 residues: CASSTGTSGGGSTYEQYF. The CDR3 DNA reads as TGTGCCAGCTCAACCGGGACTAGCGGGGGAGGGAGTACCTACGAGCAGTACTTC. The variable domain in full, completed from reference TRBV18 and TRBJ2-7, reads NAGVMQNPRHLVRRRGQEARLRCSPMKGHSHVYWYRQLPEEGLKFMVYLQKENIIDESGMPKERFSAEFPKEGPSILRIQQVVRGDSAAYFCASSTGTSGGGSTYEQYFGPGTRLTVT.